This is a list of T cell receptor beta chains from one sample in a study of early T cells in non-severe SARS-CoV-2 infection. TCRdb reprocessed the 5' RACE reads with MiXCR, giving one entry per CDR3 protein. The sample shows roughly 24,000 distinct CDR3 sequences, 4.5% of them seen only once. Sequenced input: whole blood. Receptors were obtained from an adult who was a healthcare worker with PCR-confirmed SARS-CoV-2 infection or an uninfected control (not recorded which). The CDR3 runs from the conserved cysteine through the conserved F or W. A D gene is named only where the DNA matches it firmly. The listing skips clone size in some rows; elsewhere it reads once, few, many or a size class.

clone_size j_call v_call cdr3_length d_call cdr3_nt cdr3_aa
many TRBJ1-2 TRBV11-2 12 . TGTGCCAGCAGCTTGGAGCTATGGGGCTACACCTTC CASSLELWGYTF
many TRBJ2-7 TRBV28 15 . TGTGCCAGCAGCCGTTGGGGGGATCGGTCCTACGAGCAGTACTTC CASSRWGDRSYEQYF
many TRBJ2-3 TRBV29-1 16 TRBD2 TGCAGCGTTCAAAAGGGGCCCCTAGCGGGGTCAGATACGCAGTATTTT CSVQKGPLAGSDTQYF
. TRBJ2-5 TRBV18 17 TRBD1 TGTGCCAGCTCAGCGAGGATCACAGGGGGCGCGAAAGAGACCCAGTACTTC CASSARITGGAKETQYF
many TRBJ2-5 TRBV9 15 TRBD2 TGTGCCAGCAGCGTTACTAGCGGGCAAGGGGAGACCCAGTACTTC CASSVTSGQGETQYF
many TRBJ2-3 TRBV3-2 17 . TGTGCCAGCAGCCAAGATGCCCCTCGGGGGGTTACGGGTACGCAGTATTTT CASSQDAPRGVTGTQYF
. TRBJ2-4 TRBV4-3 15 . TGCGCCAGCAGCCAAGAAGGGGGTAGGGAAAACATTCAGTACTTC CASSQEGGRENIQYF
many TRBJ2-7 TRBV7-2 13 . TGTGCCAGCAGCTTAGCGGCAGGTATCGAGCAGTACTTC CASSLAAGIEQYF
many TRBJ1-6 TRBV12-3/TRBV12-4 14 . TGTGCCAGCAGTTTGGGCAGTATGAATTCACCCCTCCACTTT CASSLGSMNSPLHF
. TRBJ2-1 TRBV7-9 11 . TGTGCCAGCAGCGAGTACAATGAGCAGTTCTTC CASSEYNEQFF
. TRBJ1-6 TRBV4-3 15 . TGCGCCAGCAGCCAAAGGATCTCCTATAATTCACCCCTCCACTTT CASSQRISYNSPLHF
few TRBJ2-3 TRBV12-5 13 . TGTGCTAGTGGCCAACATAGCACAGATACGCAGTATTTT CASGQHSTDTQYF
many TRBJ1-2 TRBV7-2 13 . TGTGCCAGCAGCCCGGCAACCGGGGGACTCTACACCTTC CASSPATGGLYTF
many TRBJ2-1 TRBV4-1 16 TRBD1 TGCGCCAGCAGCCAAGAGGGACAGGGGAATTACAATGAGCAGTTCTTC CASSQEGQGNYNEQFF
many TRBJ1-2 TRBV18 15 TRBD1 TGTGCCAGCTCACCACTCAGGGACAGGGGGAATGGCTACACCTTC CASSPLRDRGNGYTF
many TRBJ2-3 TRBV15 13 . TGTGCCACCAGCAGGGTCCAAACAGATACGCAGTATTTT CATSRVQTDTQYF
many TRBJ1-1 TRBV6-4 14 . TGTGCCAGCAGTGACGTGAAAGGGAACACTGAAGCTTTCTTT CASSDVKGNTEAFF
. TRBJ1-3 TRBV19 14 TRBD1 TGTGCCAGTCGGACAGGGGCTTCTGGAAACACCATATATTTT CASRTGASGNTIYF
few TRBJ2-3 TRBV4-2 16 . TGTGCCAGCAGCCAAGGATCAGCGGGTGGCACAGATACGCAGTATTTT CASSQGSAGGTDTQYF
many TRBJ1-1 TRBV7-3 12 . TGTGCCAGCAGATACTGGGGGACTGAAGCTTTCTTT CASRYWGTEAFF
many TRBJ2-3 TRBV12-3/TRBV12-4 17 TRBD2 TGTGCCAGCAGTTTAGTCCTAGCGGGGGGGATCACAGATACGCAGTATTTT CASSLVLAGGITDTQYF
many TRBJ2-7 TRBV7-2 12 . TGTGCCAGCAGCTTAATGGAGCGCGAGCAGTACTTC CASSLMEREQYF
. TRBJ1-2 TRBV3-1 17 . TGTGCCAGCAGCCAAGATATGGGACGGAGTGGGGGCTATGGCTACACCTTC CASSQDMGRSGGYGYTF
many TRBJ1-4 TRBV6-5 15 TRBD1 TGTGCCAGCAGTTATGTCGAGACAGGGTCCTTGGTACTGTTTTTT CASSYVETGSLVLFF
many TRBJ2-7 TRBV5-4 14 . TGTGCCAGCAGCTTGGCCCAGGGGCCCTACGAGCAGTACTTC CASSLAQGPYEQYF
many TRBJ2-4 TRBV7-9 16 . TGTGCCAGCGGCCAGCTAGACCCAGCGAGCAAAAACATTCAGTACTTC CASGQLDPASKNIQYF
many TRBJ2-2 TRBV5-1 19 TRBD2 TGCGCCAGCAGCCCCCGACTAGCGGGGGGGCTTTTGAGAACCGGGGAGCTGTTTTTT CASSPRLAGGLLRTGELFF
few TRBJ2-7 TRBV12-3/TRBV12-4 14 TRBD1 TGTGCCAGCAGTCACAGGGACAGATTCTACGAGCAGTACTTC CASSHRDRFYEQYF
. TRBJ2-6 TRBV7-8 20 TRBD1 TGTGCCAGCAGCTTAAGGGGAGGACAGGGAGTCTTACCTGGGGCCAACGTCCTGACTTTC CASSLRGGQGVLPGANVLTF
many TRBJ2-3 TRBV7-2 14 TRBD2 TGTGCCAGCAGCTTTGGACTAGCTGAATATACGCAGTATTTT CASSFGLAEYTQYF
. TRBJ2-7 TRBV7-9 18 TRBD1 TGTGCCAGCAGCTCAACACCGGGACAGGGGTTGGTTGAATACGAGCAGTACTTC CASSSTPGQGLVEYEQYF
many TRBJ2-7 TRBV27 13 . TGTGCCAGCACCATAACTGGCAGGGGGAGGTGGTACTTC CASTITGRGRWYF
many TRBJ1-5 TRBV4-2 19 . TGTGCCAGCAGCCAAGATCCCCCTGGGATCGACGCTTCCAATCAGCCCCAGCATTTT CASSQDPPGIDASNQPQHF
few TRBJ1-1 TRBV13 16 . TGTGCCAGCAGCTCGCTCTTAGTGGGACGGAACACTGAAGCTTTCTTT CASSSLLVGRNTEAFF
few TRBJ2-6 TRBV12-3/TRBV12-4 15 . TGTGCCAGCAGTCTTCATCCCACTGGGGCCAACGTCCTGACTTTC CASSLHPTGANVLTF
many TRBJ1-2 TRBV18 16 TRBD1 TGTGCCAGCTCACCCGACAGGGGAAGGTCGGGGAATGGCTACACCTTC CASSPDRGRSGNGYTF
few TRBJ2-3 TRBV5-1 14 TRBD1 TGCGCCAGCAGCTCTGGACAGGGTGAGGATACGCAGTATTTT CASSSGQGEDTQYF
. TRBJ2-6 TRBV6-5 16 . TGTGCCAGCAGCCGGACAGCTGCCCCCGGGGCCAACGTCCTGACTTTC CASSRTAAPGANVLTF
many TRBJ2-2 TRBV7-6 14 TRBD1 TGTGCCAGCAGCTTAAGGACAGGAGCCGGGGAGCTGTTTTTT CASSLRTGAGELFF
many TRBJ2-7 TRBV20-1 15 . TGCAGTGCTAGAAGTGGGCAGGTCCCTTCCTACGAGCAGTACTTC CSARSGQVPSYEQYF
many TRBJ2-5 TRBV28 13 . TGTGCCAGCAGTTTTAGGTTCCAAGAGACCCAGTACTTC CASSFRFQETQYF
many TRBJ2-7 TRBV10-3 14 TRBD1 TGTGCCACCGGACAGGTCAACTACATTGGGGAGCAGTACTTC CATGQVNYIGEQYF